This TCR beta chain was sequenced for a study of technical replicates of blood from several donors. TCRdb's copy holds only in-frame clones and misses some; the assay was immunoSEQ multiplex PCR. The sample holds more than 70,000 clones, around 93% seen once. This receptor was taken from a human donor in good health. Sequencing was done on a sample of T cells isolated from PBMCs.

The CDR3 DNA reads TGTGCCAGCAGTCTACAGGGATTTGAAGCTTTCTTT. As protein: CASSLQGFEAFF. V gene TRBV25-1 combines with J gene TRBJ1-1; weak D call: TRBD1 (6 bases). The CDR3 consists of 12 residues. V was trimmed by 5 bases and J by 7 bases, leaving 11 bases between them. Germline V lookup: CDR1 MGHDK, CDR2 SYGVNS.